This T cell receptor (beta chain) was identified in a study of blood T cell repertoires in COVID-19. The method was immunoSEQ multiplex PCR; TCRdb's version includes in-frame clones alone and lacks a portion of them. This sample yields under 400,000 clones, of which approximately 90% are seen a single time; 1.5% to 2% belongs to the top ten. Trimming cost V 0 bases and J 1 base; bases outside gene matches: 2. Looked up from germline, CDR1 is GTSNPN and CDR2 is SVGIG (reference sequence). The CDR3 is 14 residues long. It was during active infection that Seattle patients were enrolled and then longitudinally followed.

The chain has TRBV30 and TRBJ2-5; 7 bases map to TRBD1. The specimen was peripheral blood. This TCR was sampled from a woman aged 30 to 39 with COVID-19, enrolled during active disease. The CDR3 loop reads CAWSVRDSQETQYF. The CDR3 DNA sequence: TGTGCCTGGAGTGTTAGGGACAGCCAAGAGACCCAGTACTTC.